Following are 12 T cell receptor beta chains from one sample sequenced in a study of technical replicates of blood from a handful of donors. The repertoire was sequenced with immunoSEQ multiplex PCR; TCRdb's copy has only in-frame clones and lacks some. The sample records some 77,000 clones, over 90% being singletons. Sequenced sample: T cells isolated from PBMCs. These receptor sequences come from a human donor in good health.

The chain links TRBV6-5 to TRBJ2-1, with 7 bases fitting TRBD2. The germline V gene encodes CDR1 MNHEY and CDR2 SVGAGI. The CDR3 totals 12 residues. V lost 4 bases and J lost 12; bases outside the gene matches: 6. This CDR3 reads CASSSLREAQFF. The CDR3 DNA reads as TGTGCCAGCAGTTCCCTCCGGGAGGCGCAGTTCTTC.

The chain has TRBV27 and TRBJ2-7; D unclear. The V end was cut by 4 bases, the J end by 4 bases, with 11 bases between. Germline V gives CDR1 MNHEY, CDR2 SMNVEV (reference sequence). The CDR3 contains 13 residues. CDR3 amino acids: CASSSRLSYEQYF. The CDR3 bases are TGTGCCAGCAGTTCTAGGCTGTCGTACGAGCAGTACTTC.

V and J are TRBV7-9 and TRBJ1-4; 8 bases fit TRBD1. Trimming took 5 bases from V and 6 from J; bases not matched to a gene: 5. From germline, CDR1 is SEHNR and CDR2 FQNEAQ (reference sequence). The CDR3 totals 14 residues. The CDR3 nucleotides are TGTGCCAGCAGCGAAACAGGGGGGTATGAAAAACTGTTTTTT. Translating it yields CASSETGGYEKLFF.

This CDR3 reads CASSLDGRSSGELFF. CDR3 DNA sequence: TGTGCCAGCAGCTTAGACGGGAGGTCGAGCGGGGAGCTGTTTTTT. This sequence joins TRBV7-2 and TRBJ2-2; the match to TRBD2 covers 7 bases. Trimming at V came to 1 base and at J to 7 bases, leaving 6 bases not matched to a gene. The CDR3 spans 15 residues. From germline, CDR1 is SGHTA and CDR2 FQGNSA.

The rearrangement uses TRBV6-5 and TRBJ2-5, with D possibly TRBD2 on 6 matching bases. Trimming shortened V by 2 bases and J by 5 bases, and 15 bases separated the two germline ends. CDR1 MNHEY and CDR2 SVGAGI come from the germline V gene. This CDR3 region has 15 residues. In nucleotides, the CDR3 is TGTGCCAGCAGTTACACTACCGGGAGTTTGGAGACCCAGTACTTC. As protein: CASSYTTGSLETQYF.

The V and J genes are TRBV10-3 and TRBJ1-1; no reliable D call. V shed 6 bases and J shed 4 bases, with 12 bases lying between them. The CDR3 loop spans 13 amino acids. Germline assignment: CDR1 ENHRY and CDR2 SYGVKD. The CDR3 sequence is CAIRSRGSTEAFF. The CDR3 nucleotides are TGTGCCATCAGATCTCGGGGTAGCACTGAAGCTTTCTTT.

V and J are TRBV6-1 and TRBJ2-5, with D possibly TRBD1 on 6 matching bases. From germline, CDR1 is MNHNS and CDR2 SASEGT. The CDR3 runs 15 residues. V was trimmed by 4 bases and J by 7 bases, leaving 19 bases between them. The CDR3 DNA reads TGTGCCAGCAGTGCTGAGACAGGCCATTTGGGGACCCAGTACTTC. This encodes CASSAETGHLGTQYF.

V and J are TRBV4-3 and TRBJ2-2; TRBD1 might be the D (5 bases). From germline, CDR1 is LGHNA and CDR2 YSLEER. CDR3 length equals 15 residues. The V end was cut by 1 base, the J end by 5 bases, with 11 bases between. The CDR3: CASSQVDTVTGELFF. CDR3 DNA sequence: TGCGCCAGCAGCCAAGTGGACACTGTTACCGGGGAGCTGTTTTTT.

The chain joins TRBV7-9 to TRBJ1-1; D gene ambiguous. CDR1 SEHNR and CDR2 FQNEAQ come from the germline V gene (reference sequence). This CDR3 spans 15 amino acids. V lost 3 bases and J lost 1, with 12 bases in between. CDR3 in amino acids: CASSFLGEGNTEAFF. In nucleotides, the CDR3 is TGTGCCAGCAGCTTCTTGGGCGAGGGGAACACTGAAGCTTTCTTT.

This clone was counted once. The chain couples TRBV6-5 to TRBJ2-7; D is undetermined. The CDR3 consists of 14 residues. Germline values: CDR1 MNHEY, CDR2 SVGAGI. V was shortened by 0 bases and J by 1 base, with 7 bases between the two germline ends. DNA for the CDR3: TGTGCCAGCAGTTACTCCCGTCTTTCCTACGAGCAGTACTTC. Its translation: CASSYSRLSYEQYF.

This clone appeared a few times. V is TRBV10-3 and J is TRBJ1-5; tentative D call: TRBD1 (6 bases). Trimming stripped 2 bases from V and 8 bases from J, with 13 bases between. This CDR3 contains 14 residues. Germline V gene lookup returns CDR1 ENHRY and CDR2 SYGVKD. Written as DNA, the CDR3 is TGTGCCATCAGTGAGATTGGGGGCTCGGAGCCCCAGCATTTT. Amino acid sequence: CAISEIGGSEPQHF.

DNA for the CDR3: TGTGCCAGCAGTGATAGCGGGAGGGCCGGGAATGAGCAGTTCTTC. Encoded protein: CASSDSGRAGNEQFF. This rearrangement joins TRBV25-1 to TRBJ2-1, with 11 bases fitting TRBD2. The CDR3 is made up of 15 amino acids. Germline V gene data show CDR1 as MGHDK and CDR2 as SYGVNS. Germline trimming cut 3 bases from V and 7 bases from J; bases unmatched to any gene: 5.